This T cell receptor beta chain was profiled in a study of CD8+ T cells in alopecia areata. Isolated RNA was reverse transcribed into cDNA used as the sequencing template. Data came from immunoSEQ multiplex PCR; TCRdb stores just in-frame clones and leaves some out. The profile shows more than 90,000 clones, roughly 64% of them singletons. Germline CDR1 reads GTSNPN; CDR2 reads SVGIG (reference sequence). The CDR3 runs to 16 residues. V was pared by 3 bases and J by 5 bases, with 12 bases of the junction left unmatched. This clone was observed a single time. Treatment of the sample: oral pan-JAK inhibitor, 5-10 mg twice daily.

This TCR was sampled from a human donor with alopecia areata. This chain uses TRBV30 with TRBJ2-5; 10 nucleotides agree with TRBD2. The specimen was CD8+ T cells sorted from blood, collected at week 4, from a patient treated with tofacitinib. CDR3 in DNA: TGTGCCTGGAGGGTAGCGTCTAGCGGGAGTAGGGAGACCCAGTACTTC. This codes for CAWRVASSGSRETQYF.